Reported below is one T cell receptor beta chain. Antigen: not known. These data belong to a study of cytomegalovirus exposure and HLA in healthy donors. Study details: Around 80 million unique TCR sequences came from HLA-typed donors in an early release.

Notes on the study in general: Earlier analysis looked at TCR beta V segments, and most were productive about 90% or about 30% of the time.

CDR1 is MNHEY and CDR2 is SVGAGI in the germline V gene. Trimming took 4 bases from V and 5 from J, leaving 13 bases between them. CDR3 length: 14 amino acids. The PCR used 60 Vbeta and 13 Jbeta primers. Using immunoSEQ multiplex PCR, the repertoire was profiled, and TCRdb retains in-frame clones only, with some absent. This sample carries some 180,000 clones, 70% to 80% of them seen once, and the ten largest clones take 1.4% to 1.5%. The chain is built from TRBV6-5 and TRBJ2-3; TRBD2 might be the D (5 bases). The sample taken for sequencing was PBMCs. The TCR was taken from a man between 18 and 29 years old in good health and CMV-seronegative. CDR3 sequence reads: CASSSAGTGDTQYF. CDR3 DNA: TGTGCCAGCAGTTCCGCGGGTACCGGAGATACGCAGTATTTT.